The subject of this entry is one T cell receptor (beta chain). This record comes from a study of blood T cell repertoires in COVID-19. Study at large: Samples representing acute and convalescent COVID-19 were sourced from the United States, Italy and Spain. The analysed material was cDNA or gDNA that came from T cells, B-cell-depleted T cells, or PBMCs.

Participant ages covered roughly 18 to 89 years across 25 or so US areas. After removal of 5 bases from V and 2 bases from J, the junction contained 5 bases not matched to a gene. Germline loops: CDR1 SGHTA, CDR2 FQGNSA. The CDR3 runs to 14 residues. In the study's own analysis: From reference gene primer amplification, estimates of nucleated cell counts were derived. Sequencing used immunoSEQ multiplex PCR; TCRdb keeps in-frame clones, though not all of them. Clone size and the V and J calls come from that table; the DNA yielded D and trimming. In the table there are more than 200,000 clones, around 87% of which are singletons.

The sequenced sample was PBMCs or T cells enriched from blood (not recorded which). The rearrangement links TRBV7-2 to TRBJ2-5; TRBD1 agrees at 7 bases. This sequence originates from a woman aged 25-40 years with acute COVID-19. The CDR3 sequence is CASSLGTDQETQYF. CDR3 bases: TGTGCCAGCAGCCTGGGGACAGATCAAGAGACCCAGTACTTC.